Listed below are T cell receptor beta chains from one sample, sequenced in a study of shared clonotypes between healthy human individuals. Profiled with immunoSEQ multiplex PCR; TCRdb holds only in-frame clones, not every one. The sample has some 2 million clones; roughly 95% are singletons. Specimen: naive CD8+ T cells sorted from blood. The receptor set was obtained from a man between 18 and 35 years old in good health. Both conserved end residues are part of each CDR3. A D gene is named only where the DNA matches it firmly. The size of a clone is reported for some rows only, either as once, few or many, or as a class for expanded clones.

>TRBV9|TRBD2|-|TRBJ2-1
CASSVATTSGGEYNYNEQFF
TGTGCCAGCAGCGTAGCTACCACTAGCGGGGGCGAATATAATTACAATGAGCAGTTCTTC
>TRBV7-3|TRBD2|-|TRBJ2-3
CASSHSGGAGDTQYF
TGTGCCAGCAGCCATAGCGGGGGGGCCGGAGATACGCAGTATTTT
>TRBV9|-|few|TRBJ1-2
CASSVDGAGSYGYTF
TGTGCCAGCAGCGTAGACGGTGCAGGCTCCTATGGCTACACCTTC
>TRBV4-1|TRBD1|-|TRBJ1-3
CASSQERGGGNTIYF
TGCGCCAGCAGCCAAGAGCGAGGGGGCGGAAACACCATATATTTT
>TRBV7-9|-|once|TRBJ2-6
CASSSGEGGANVLTF
TGTGCCAGCAGCTCCGGTGAGGGAGGGGCCAACGTCCTGACTTTC
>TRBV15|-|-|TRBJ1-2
CATQAQGLDNYGYTF
TGTGCCACCCAGGCCCAGGGTCTGGATAACTATGGCTACACCTTC
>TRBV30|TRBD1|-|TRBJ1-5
CAWSPGQGNQPQHF
TGTGCCTGGTCGCCGGGACAGGGAAATCAGCCCCAGCATTTT
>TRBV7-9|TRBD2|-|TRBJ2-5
CASTPRGGTAETQYF
TGTGCCAGCACGCCCCGCGGGGGGACTGCAGAGACCCAGTACTTC
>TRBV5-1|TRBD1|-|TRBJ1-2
CASSLRQGVEYGYTF
TGCGCCAGCAGCTTGCGACAGGGCGTTGAATATGGCTACACCTTC
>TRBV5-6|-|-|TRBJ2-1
CASGPASYNEQFF
TGTGCCAGCGGCCCGGCCTCCTACAATGAGCAGTTCTTC
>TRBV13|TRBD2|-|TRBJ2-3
CASSPASGGAVDTQYF
TGTGCCAGCAGCCCGGCTAGCGGGGGGGCCGTAGATACGCAGTATTTT
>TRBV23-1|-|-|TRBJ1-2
CASSQSAYPGNYGYTF
TGCGCCAGCAGTCAATCCGCCTATCCAGGGAACTATGGCTACACCTTC
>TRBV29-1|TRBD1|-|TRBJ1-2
CSAGTGGSGDGYTF
TGCAGCGCAGGGACAGGGGGCTCGGGTGATGGCTACACCTTC
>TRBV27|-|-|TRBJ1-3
CASSLSRGSGGYSGNTIYF
TGTGCCAGCAGTTTATCTAGGGGTAGCGGCGGATACTCTGGAAACACCATATATTTT
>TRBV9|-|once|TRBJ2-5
CASSLAGAQETQYF
TGTGCCAGCAGCCTGGCGGGTGCCCAAGAGACCCAGTACTTC
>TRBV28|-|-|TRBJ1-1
CASSTHRELNTEAFF
TGTGCCAGCAGTACGCACAGAGAACTGAACACTGAAGCTTTCTTT
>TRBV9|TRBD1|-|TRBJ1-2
CASSAGNTGTAYGYTF
TGTGCCAGCAGCGCCGGAAATACCGGGACAGCCTATGGCTACACCTTC
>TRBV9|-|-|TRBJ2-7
CASSASGGHEQYF
TGTGCCAGCAGCGCCTCTGGAGGCCACGAGCAGTACTTC
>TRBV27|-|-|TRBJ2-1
CASSLGGPGTNEQFF
TGTGCCAGCAGCCTAGGGGGGCCGGGGACCAATGAGCAGTTCTTC
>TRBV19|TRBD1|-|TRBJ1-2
CASSLGQGTYTNYGYTF
TGTGCCAGTAGTCTAGGACAGGGAACATACACTAACTATGGCTACACCTTC
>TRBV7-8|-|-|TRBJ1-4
CASSQTGGKLFF
TGTGCCAGCAGCCAAACCGGGGGAAAACTGTTTTTT
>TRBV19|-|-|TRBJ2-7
CASSMPGPEQYF
TGTGCCAGTAGTATGCCAGGGCCCGAGCAGTACTTC
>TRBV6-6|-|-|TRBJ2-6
CASSYSEGSGANVLTF
TGTGCCAGCAGTTACTCAGAGGGCTCTGGGGCCAACGTCCTGACTTTC
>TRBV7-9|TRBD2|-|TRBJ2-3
CASSSHSGTSGRVTQYF
TGTGCCAGCAGCTCGCACTCCGGGACTAGCGGGAGGGTTACGCAGTATTTT
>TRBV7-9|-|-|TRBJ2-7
CASSFGGGEQYF
TGTGCCAGCAGCTTTGGCGGCGGCGAGCAGTACTTC
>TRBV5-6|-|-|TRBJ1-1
CASSPQGFGDTEAFF
TGTGCCAGCAGCCCCCAGGGGTTCGGAGACACTGAAGCTTTCTTT
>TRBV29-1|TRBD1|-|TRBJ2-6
CSVPTGVGANVLTF
TGCAGCGTCCCGACAGGGGTTGGGGCCAACGTCCTGACTTTC
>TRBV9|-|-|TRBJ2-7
CASSVAVDHYEQYF
TGTGCCAGCAGCGTAGCTGTGGACCACTACGAGCAGTACTTC
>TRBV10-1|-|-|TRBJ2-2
CASSEWDLNTGELFF
TGCGCCAGCAGTGAGTGGGACTTGAACACCGGGGAGCTGTTTTTT
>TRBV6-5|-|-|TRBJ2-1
CASSHSEGNEQFF
TGTGCCAGCAGTCATAGCGAGGGTAATGAGCAGTTCTTC
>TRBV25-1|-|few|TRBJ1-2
CASQGGVTTYGYTF
TGTGCCTCCCAAGGAGGGGTGACCACCTATGGCTACACCTTC
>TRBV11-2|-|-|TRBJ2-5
CASSFVQETQYF
TGTGCCAGCAGCTTCGTTCAAGAGACCCAGTACTTC
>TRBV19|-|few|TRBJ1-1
CASSLNTEAFF
TGTGCCAGTAGCTTAAACACTGAAGCTTTCTTT
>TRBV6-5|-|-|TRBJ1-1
CASSYRFSAEAFF
TGTGCCAGCAGTTACCGGTTTTCGGCGGAAGCTTTCTTT
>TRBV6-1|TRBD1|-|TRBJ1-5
CASSETPDRGLQPQHF
TGTGCCAGCAGTGAAACGCCCGACAGGGGGCTGCAGCCCCAGCATTTT
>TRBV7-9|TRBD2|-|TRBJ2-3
CAGLDSTDTQYF
TGTGCCGGACTAGATAGCACAGATACGCAGTATTTT
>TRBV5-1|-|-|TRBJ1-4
CASSFSDYNEKLFF
TGCGCCAGCAGCTTTTCAGACTATAATGAAAAACTGTTTTTT
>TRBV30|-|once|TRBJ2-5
CAWTGQETQYF
TGTGCCTGGACTGGCCAAGAGACCCAGTACTTC
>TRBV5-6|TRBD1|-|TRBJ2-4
CASSWGQGKNIQYF
TGTGCCAGCAGCTGGGGACAGGGGAAAAACATTCAGTACTTC
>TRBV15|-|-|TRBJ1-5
CATSRVQGGNQPQHF
TGTGCCACCAGCAGAGTCCAGGGAGGCAATCAGCCCCAGCATTTT
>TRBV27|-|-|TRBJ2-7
CASSLSRTGAYEQYF
TGTGCCAGCAGTTTATCCCGGACTGGAGCCTACGAGCAGTACTTC
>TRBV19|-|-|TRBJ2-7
CASSFGLLSYEQYF
TGTGCCAGTAGTTTTGGTCTCTTGAGCTACGAGCAGTACTTC